This T cell receptor beta chain was sequenced during a study of blood T cell repertoires in COVID-19. The germline gives CDR1 LGHNA, CDR2 YSLEER. Trimming removed 0 bases from V and 1 base from J, with 6 bases in between. The CDR3 length is 14 residues. Clones were read by immunoSEQ multiplex PCR, and TCRdb kept only the in-frame ones, dropping some. The profile shows approximately 82,000 clones, approximately 86% of them singletons. Source material: peripheral blood. The rearrangement links TRBV4-3 to TRBJ1-1; D unresolved. The origin of this receptor is a woman aged 70-85 years with active or convalescent COVID-19. CDR3 sequence reads: CASSQDRQNTEAFF. Written as DNA, the CDR3 is TGCGCCAGCAGCCAAGACCGACAGAACACTGAAGCTTTCTTT.